The 8 T cell receptor beta chains presented below share a single source sample, sequenced in a study of post-analysis software for immune sequencing data. Unique molecular identifiers tagged the TCR beta cDNA libraries. TCRdb ran MiXCR on the PCR reads and lists one entry per CDR3 protein. The table records around 200,000 distinct CDR3 sequences, 25% to 35% of them present only once. General observations from the study: Patients carried roughly 5 TRBV segments more frequently than controls did, and TRBV5-6, TRBV5-1 and TRBV20-1 were among them.

No cognate antigen is known for these TCRs. Source material: blood. The receptors were gathered from a girl aged 2 to 17 with multiple sclerosis.

This clonotype was observed at least ten times. This rearrangement joins TRBV20-1 to TRBJ2-7; 7 positions match TRBD2. With 1 base clipped from V and 9 bases from J, the junction kept 9 bases outside the gene matches. In germline, CDR1 is DFQATT, CDR2 SNEGSKA (reference sequence). The length of the CDR3 is 13 residues. The CDR3 reads CSARVTNWGGQYF. CDR3 sequence (DNA): TGCAGTGCTAGAGTAACGAATTGGGGGGGGCAGTACTTC.

J is TRBJ2-3 and V is TRBV28, with TRBD1 identical over 8 bases. The germline V gene has CDR1 MDHEN and CDR2 SYDVKM. J was trimmed by 3 bases and V by 6 bases; bases with no gene match: 8. CDR3 length equals 15 residues. As DNA, the CDR3 is TGTGCCAGCAGCATCCAGGGGGCGCGGACAGATACGCAGTATTTT. Amino acids: CASSIQGARTDTQYF.

The sample holds many counts of this clonotype. This chain joins TRBV29-1 and TRBJ1-4; no clear D gene. This CDR3 is 13 amino acids long. CDR1 and CDR2 from the germline V gene are SQVTM and ANQGSEA. The ends were cut back, 3 bases at V and 7 bases at J, with 12 bases in the middle. CDR3 region: CSVERPGTEKLFF. The DNA of the CDR3 is TGCAGCGTTGAGCGGCCTGGAACTGAAAAACTGTTTTTT.

This clonotype was seen at least ten times. This rearrangement joins TRBV5-5 to TRBJ2-1, with TRBD1 identical over 7 bases. There are 16 residues in the CDR3. The V segment lost 3 bases and the J segment 2 bases; nucleotides outside the gene matches: 8. Germline loops: CDR1 SGHKS, CDR2 YYEKEE (reference sequence). The CDR3 region is CASSSNRDSPYNEQFF. Written as DNA, the CDR3 is TGTGCCAGCAGCTCGAACCGGGACAGTCCCTACAATGAGCAGTTCTTC.

This clonotype appeared a few times. The CDR3 nucleotides read TGTGCCAGCAGACCCGGGACTAGCGGGAGGAGGGATACGCAGTATTTT. The encoded protein is CASRPGTSGRRDTQYF. The J gene is TRBJ2-3, the V gene TRBV14; TRBD2 matches at 15 bases. V dropped 6 bases and J dropped 6; count of bases not matched to a gene: 7. Germline V gene data show CDR1 as SGHDN and CDR2 as FVKESK. This CDR3 spans 16 amino acids.

The chain couples TRBV30 to TRBJ2-5; perhaps TRBD1 as D (5 bases). The end of the DNA fits TRBJ2-7 better, so the J call may be wrong. Germline lookup yields CDR1 GTSNPN and CDR2 SVGIG (reference sequence). The CDR3 runs 14 residues. This CDR3 is CAWTRGVNPYEQYF. The CDR3 DNA follows: TGTGCCTGGACAAGGGGTGTAAATCCCTACGAGCAGTACTTC.

This clonotype was seen repeatedly, ten times or more. The genes are TRBV6-5 and TRBJ2-3; D is perhaps TRBD1 (6 bases). Germline V lookup: CDR1 MNHEY, CDR2 SVGAGI. This CDR3 is 11 amino acids long. Trimming left V 10 bases short and J 5 bases short, with 10 bases between. The CDR3 is CATQQGDTQYF. The CDR3 bases are TGTGCCACCCAACAGGGAGATACGCAGTATTTT.

This clonotype was observed a handful of times. The V call is TRBV19, the J call TRBJ2-7; 12 bases agree with TRBD1. The DNA end lines up better with TRBJ2-5; the J call may be wrong. Germline CDR1 reads LNHDA; CDR2 reads SQIVND (reference sequence). The CDR3 extends over 14 amino acids. CDR3 sequence reads: CASSQGQGAKTQYF. The CDR3, as DNA: TGTGCCAGCTCCCAGGGACAGGGGGCGAAGACCCAGTACTTC.